One sample yielded the 13 T cell receptor beta chains listed below, sequenced in a study of blood T cell repertoires in COVID-19. TCRdb's table, derived via immunoSEQ multiplex PCR, lists solely in-frame clones and lacks some. Seen here are 85,000 to 130,000 clones, roughly 90% observed once, and the top ten hold roughly 6%. Sample: peripheral blood. The source is a human donor in a cohort sampled during active COVID-19.

The chain uses TRBV19 and TRBJ1-2; unclear D gene. This CDR3 contains 13 residues. V lost 5 bases and J 4 bases, leaving 11 bases between the germline ends. Per germline, CDR1 LNHDA and CDR2 SQIVND (reference sequence). The DNA of the CDR3 is TGTGCCAGTAGTTCCTCTATCGGCTATGGCTACACCTTC. It yields the protein CASSSSIGYGYTF.

V and J are TRBV11-2 and TRBJ2-1; 8 positions match TRBD1. The CDR3 contains 15 residues. Trimming took 1 base from V and 8 from J; bases not matched to a gene: 7. Germline loops: CDR1 SGHAT, CDR2 FQNNGV. This CDR3 is CASSLVRGRIDEQFF. The CDR3 DNA is TGTGCCAGCAGCTTAGTCAGGGGGCGGATCGATGAGCAGTTCTTC.

The chain links TRBV11-3 to TRBJ1-5; 7 bases map to TRBD1. The CDR3 has 18 residues. The V gene end was trimmed by 6 bases and the J gene end by 5 bases; junction bases not matched to a gene: 19. From germline, CDR1 is SGHNT and CDR2 YENEEA. Written as DNA, the CDR3 is TGTGCCAGCAGTTCCAGGGGTCCGGGACAGCCCAGGGATCAGCCCCAGCATTTT. Translated: CASSSRGPGQPRDQPQHF. Supplemented by reference TRBV11-3 and TRBJ1-5, the full variable domain reads EAGVVQSPRYKIIEKKQPVAFWCNPISGHNTLYWYLQNLGQGPELLIRYENEEAVDDSQLPKDRFSAERLKGVDSTLKIQPAELGDSAVYLCASSSRGPGQPRDQPQHFGDGTRLSIL.

The chain has TRBV2 and TRBJ2-7; the match to TRBD1 covers 11 bases. J lost 5 bases, V lost 8 bases, and 8 bases had no gene match. CDR1 and CDR2 from the germline V gene are SNHLY and FYNNEI. CDR3 length: 14 residues. The chain's CDR3 is CASLQRGQGDEQYF. The CDR3 nucleotides read TGTGCCAGCCTCCAGCGGGGACAGGGGGACGAGCAGTACTTC.

This chain links TRBV24-1 with TRBJ2-5; TRBD1 matches 7 bases. The CDR3 loop spans 19 amino acids. Germline CDR1 reads KGHDR; CDR2 reads SFDVKD. Trimming cost V 4 bases and J 1 base; bases outside gene matches: 17. In DNA, the CDR3 is TGTGCCACCAGTGACTCCGTACAGGGGTTCGTTTGGCCCCAAGAGACCCAGTACTTC. As protein: CATSDSVQGFVWPQETQYF.

This chain connects TRBV6-5 to TRBJ1-5; TRBD1 agrees at 8 bases. The CDR3 is 14 amino acids. Trimming took 6 bases from V and 4 from J; bases not matched to a gene: 5. Germline V gene data show CDR1 as MNHEY and CDR2 as SVGAGI. The CDR3 sequence is CASSRGQGNQPQHF. In DNA, the CDR3 is TGTGCCAGCAGCCGAGGACAGGGAAATCAGCCCCAGCATTTT.

The chain has TRBV28 and TRBJ1-4; D remains unclear. Germline V lookup: CDR1 MDHEN, CDR2 SYDVKM. CDR3 length: 13 amino acids. V was trimmed by 5 bases and J by 5 bases, leaving 9 bases between them. The CDR3 here is CASSLAGNEKLFF. CDR3 nucleotide sequence: TGTGCCAGCAGTCTTGCCGGGAATGAAAAACTGTTTTTT.

V and J are TRBV7-2 and TRBJ1-1; D uncertain. CDR3 length: 12 amino acids. V dropped 5 bases and J dropped 2 bases, with 6 bases sitting between them. Germline lookup yields CDR1 SGHTA and CDR2 FQGNSA. CDR3 sequence (DNA): TGTGCCAGCAGCCCCCTTAACACTGAAGCTTTCTTT. Encoded protein: CASSPLNTEAFF.

The chain is built from TRBV6-1 and TRBJ2-4; the D is unclear. Germline CDR1 and CDR2: MNHNS and SASEGT. Trimming removed 0 bases from V and 13 bases from J, with 4 bases in between. This CDR3 region has 10 residues. CDR3 coding DNA: TGTGCCAGCAGTGAAGCTAGACAGTACTTC. It is translated as CASSEARQYF.

The rearrangement joins TRBV27 to TRBJ2-7; 9 bases are shared with TRBD1. Germline V gives CDR1 MNHEY, CDR2 SMNVEV (reference sequence). The J segment lost 0 bases and the V segment lost 6 bases, leaving 0 bases of the junction unmatched. The CDR3 is 13 residues long. The CDR3 spells CASRGQGSYEQYF. The CDR3 DNA reads TGTGCCAGCAGGGGACAGGGCTCCTACGAGCAGTACTTC.

The chain couples TRBV7-2 to TRBJ2-1; 10 bases are a match to TRBD2. V lost 0 bases and J lost 4; bases outside the gene matches: 12. The germline V gene has CDR1 SGHTA and CDR2 FQGNSA. This CDR3 comprises 19 residues. In DNA form, the CDR3 reads TGTGCCAGCAGCTTAGCACTCCCTCTAGCGGGAGTAACATACAATGAGCAGTTCTTC. It translates to CASSLALPLAGVTYNEQFF.

The chain uses TRBV30 and TRBJ2-2, with 14 bases lining up with TRBD2. The CDR3 loop spans 16 amino acids. Germline values: CDR1 GTSNPN, CDR2 SVGIG (reference sequence). Germline trimming cut 3 bases from V and 4 bases from J; bases unmatched to any gene: 4. CDR3 amino acids: CAWSWGLAGVTGELFF. DNA for the CDR3: TGTGCCTGGAGCTGGGGACTAGCGGGGGTCACCGGGGAGCTGTTTTTT. The full variable domain, completed using reference TRBV30 and TRBJ2-2, is SQTIHQWPATLVQPVGSPLSLECTVEGTSNPNLYWYRQAAGRGLQLLFYSVGIGQISSEVPQNLSASRPQDRQFILSSKKLLLSDSGFYLCAWSWGLAGVTGELFFGEGSRLTVL.

The chain employs TRBV5-1 and TRBJ1-1; TRBD1 matches at 8 bases. The CDR3 sequence is 16 residues long. The V and J ends lost 0 bases and 4 bases, in that order; junction bases with no gene match: 8. Germline assignment: CDR1 SGHRS and CDR2 YFSETQ. The CDR3 coding sequence is TGCGCCAGCAGCTTGGTGACAGGGGCTGTGAGCACTGAAGCTTTCTTT. Translation: CASSLVTGAVSTEAFF.